The T cell receptor (beta chain) under discussion was sequenced for a study of response to subunit inactivated influenza vaccine. Germline CDR1 and CDR2: ENHRY and SYGVKD. The CDR3 runs 15 residues. V dropped 4 bases and J dropped 0; count of bases not matched to a gene: 4. Each CDR3 protein is one row after TCRdb ran MiXCR on the RT-PCR reads. Of hundreds of thousands of distinct CDR3 sequences in the sample, over 10% are singletons; the top ten hold roughly 13%. Study-wide results and caveats: The authors put forward the suggestion that each seasonal influenza vaccination may bring in only a limited number of new T cells.

Details on this clonotype: The antigen is unknown.

The chain links TRBV10-3 to TRBJ2-3, with TRBD1 matching over 7 bases. Sequences were derived from PBMCs from blood, sampled more than 35 days after vaccination. The clonotype originates from a man aged 50-59 years who received an inactivated influenza vaccine. CDR3 in amino acids: CAISADRLSTDTQYF. The CDR3, as DNA: TGTGCCATCAGTGCGGACAGGCTTAGCACAGATACGCAGTATTTT.